The 32 T cell receptor beta chains presented below share a single source sample, sequenced in a study of blood T cell repertoires in COVID-19. The protocol was immunoSEQ multiplex PCR, while the TCRdb copy is restricted to in-frame clones and leaves out a portion. The repertoire holds approximately 210,000 clones, approximately 87% seen once, with 2% to 3% in the top ten. The sample consisted of peripheral blood. Every receptor here comes from a woman in her 70s with active or convalescent COVID-19.

V and J are TRBV29-1 and TRBJ2-7; TRBD1 matches 11 bases. There are 13 residues in the CDR3. Unmatched junction bases numbered 6, after V lost 4 bases and J lost 7 bases. Germline-derived CDR1 and CDR2 are SQVTM and ANQGSEA. CDR3 in DNA: TGCAGCGTTGTGCGGGACAGGGGGTTTGAGCAGTACTTC. Its protein product is CSVVRDRGFEQYF.

The chain has TRBV6-6 and TRBJ2-5; 9 positions agree with TRBD2. The CDR3 contains 16 residues. V trimming: 5 bases; J trimming: 2 bases; junction bases outside the gene matches: 9. The germline V gene has CDR1 MNHNY and CDR2 SVGAGI (reference sequence). CDR3 region: CASSPRISGSQETQYF. Here the CDR3 DNA reads TGTGCCAGCAGTCCTCGGATTAGCGGGAGTCAAGAGACCCAGTACTTC.

This chain connects TRBV20-1 to TRBJ1-2, with D uncertain. Germline values: CDR1 DFQATT, CDR2 SNEGSKA (reference sequence). This CDR3 contains 11 residues. The V end was cut by 6 bases, the J end by 1 base, with 6 bases between. The CDR3 bases are TGCAGTGCCTTCCTTAACTATGGCTACACCTTC. Protein product: CSAFLNYGYTF.

The chain has TRBV12-3 or TRBV12-4 and TRBJ1-2; the D is unclear. With 3 bases removed from V and 8 bases from J, the gap between germline ends came to 13 bases. The CDR3 runs to 13 residues. CDR3 residues: CASSLGPLRGYTF. The CDR3 DNA reads TGTGCCAGCAGTTTGGGTCCCCTGCGGGGCTACACCTTC.

The J gene is TRBJ2-2, the V gene TRBV18; 10 bases line up with TRBD2. This CDR3 has 17 residues. With V trimmed by 2 bases and J by 2 bases, 5 bases remained unmatched. Germline lookup yields CDR1 KGHSH and CDR2 LQKENI. Written as DNA, the CDR3 is TGTGCCAGCTCACCATTACTAGCGGGGACAAACACCGGGGAGCTGTTTTTT. Translating it yields CASSPLLAGTNTGELFF.

The chain recombines TRBV3-1 (or the pseudogene TRBV3-2) with TRBJ1-1; unclear D gene. This CDR3 is built from 15 residues. Trimming shortened V by 1 base and J by 6 bases, and 15 bases separated the two germline ends. CDR1 LGHDT and CDR2 YNNKEL come from the germline V gene (reference sequence). The CDR3 reads CASSQVLNVRAEAFF. Written as DNA, the CDR3 is TGTGCCAGCAGCCAAGTTCTGAACGTGAGGGCTGAAGCTTTCTTT.

The V and J genes are TRBV5-1 and TRBJ2-3, with TRBD2 identical over 9 bases. This CDR3 comprises 18 residues. V shed 5 bases, J shed 0 bases, and the junction held 13 bases outside the gene matches. Germline CDR1 is SGHRS and CDR2 is YFSETQ. The CDR3 nucleotides are TGCGCCAGCAGATGGCCCAAGCGGGAGGATTCTAGCACAGATACGCAGTATTTT. It yields the protein CASRWPKREDSSTDTQYF.

The rearrangement links TRBV19 to TRBJ2-5; 14 nucleotides line up with TRBD2. This CDR3 region has 18 residues. Germline CDR1 and CDR2: LNHDA and SQIVND (reference sequence). The V segment lost 5 bases and the J segment 3 bases; nucleotides outside the gene matches: 11. In DNA, the CDR3 is TGTGCCAGTAGTGTAACCCCCCCGGGACTAGCGGGAGAAGAGACCCAGTACTTC. It is translated as CASSVTPPGLAGEETQYF.

The rearrangement joins TRBV24-1 to TRBJ1-5, with D tentatively TRBD1 (5 bases). Germline CDR1 reads KGHDR; CDR2 reads SFDVKD. CDR3 size: 15 residues. The ends were cut back, 3 bases at V and 2 bases at J, with 10 bases in the middle. Here the CDR3 reads CATSDAGSGNQPQHF. CDR3 nucleotides: TGTGCCACCAGTGATGCAGGGTCGGGCAATCAGCCCCAGCATTTT.

This sequence joins TRBV5-1 and TRBJ2-7, with TRBD2 as a possible D gene (5 bases). With 2 bases removed from V and 5 bases from J, the gap between germline ends came to 14 bases. Germline V gene data show CDR1 as SGHRS and CDR2 as YFSETQ. The CDR3 length is 14 residues. Written as DNA, the CDR3 is TGCGCCAGCAGCTTTTCGGCAGCGGACCACGAGCAGTACTTC. It yields the protein CASSFSAADHEQYF.

The chain joins TRBV27 to TRBJ1-1; 7 bases are a match to TRBD1. This CDR3 spans 14 amino acids. The ends lost 5 bases at V and 10 bases at J; junction bases unmatched: 13. Per the germline V gene, CDR1 is MNHEY and CDR2 is SMNVEV (reference sequence). The CDR3 spells CASSRQGSEGVAFF. CDR3 in DNA: TGTGCCAGCAGTCGACAGGGAAGTGAGGGCGTAGCTTTCTTT.

The rearrangement uses TRBV28 and TRBJ2-1; the match to TRBD1 covers 8 bases. The CDR3 contains 15 residues. Germline lookup yields CDR1 MDHEN and CDR2 SYDVKM. V gave up 6 bases and J gave up 7 bases; unmatched junction bases: 11. CDR3 nucleotide sequence: TGTGCCAGCAGCACAATCGGACAGGGTAGGAATGAGCAGTTCTTC. Encoded protein: CASSTIGQGRNEQFF.

The chain combines TRBV6-2 or TRBV6-3 with TRBJ2-5, with 8 bases that match TRBD2. From germline, CDR1 is MNHEY and CDR2 SVGEGT. With V trimmed by 5 bases and J by 5 bases, 10 bases remained unmatched. The CDR3 has 15 residues. CDR3 nucleotide sequence: TGTGCCAGCAGTCGCACCCGGGGGGGCCAGGAGACCCAGTACTTC. Translated, it gives CASSRTRGGQETQYF.

The V and J genes are TRBV2 and TRBJ1-5; tentatively, D is TRBD1 (6 bases). Germline V gene sequence: CDR1 SNHLY, CDR2 FYNNEI. This CDR3 is built from 14 residues. The V end was cut by 8 bases, the J end by 7 bases, with 18 bases between. The CDR3 protein is CASSILGGEQPQHF. Here the CDR3 DNA reads TGTGCCAGCTCGATCCTAGGGGGGGAGCAGCCCCAGCATTTT.

The J gene is TRBJ1-2, the V gene TRBV30; 8 bases agree with TRBD1. Germline CDR1 is GTSNPN and CDR2 is SVGIG (reference sequence). The trim removed 0 bases at V and 8 bases at J, leaving 8 bases unmatched. The CDR3 extends over 14 amino acids. The CDR3 here is CAWSVKDRVRGYTF. Written as DNA, the CDR3 is TGTGCCTGGAGTGTAAAGGACAGGGTCCGAGGCTACACCTTC.

This sequence joins TRBV30 and TRBJ1-1; 9 bases align to TRBD1. Germline CDR1 and CDR2: GTSNPN and SVGIG (reference sequence). The CDR3 is 13 amino acids. Germline trimming cut 5 bases from V and 1 base from J; bases unmatched to any gene: 2. CDR3 nucleotide sequence: TGTGCCTGGGTGGGACAGGGGAACACTGAAGCTTTCTTT. This encodes CAWVGQGNTEAFF.

The chain joins TRBV7-9 to TRBJ2-5, with a possible D match to TRBD2 (6 bases). V was clipped by 1 base and J by 4 bases, with 16 bases between them. Germline V gives CDR1 SEHNR, CDR2 FQNEAQ (reference sequence). The CDR3 runs 16 residues. The CDR3 loop reads CASSLGVPGVGETQYF. CDR3 bases: TGTGCCAGCAGCTTAGGTGTCCCGGGAGTTGGAGAGACCCAGTACTTC. Filled out from reference TRBV7-9 and TRBJ2-5, the complete variable domain reads DTGVSQNPRHKITKRGQNVTFRCDPISEHNRLYWYRQTLGQGPEFLTYFQNEAQLEKSRLLSDRFSAERPKGSFSTLEIQRTEQGDSAMYLCASSLGVPGVGETQYFGPGTRLLVL.

The V gene is TRBV30, the J gene TRBJ2-2, with a weak D call TRBD1 (8 bases). Germline V gene data show CDR1 as GTSNPN and CDR2 as SVGIG (reference sequence). CDR3 length: 15 amino acids. V lost 5 bases, J lost 5 bases, and 18 bases lay in between. The CDR3 reads CAWVQGAGETGELFF. The CDR3 DNA reads TGTGCCTGGGTCCAGGGGGCGGGAGAAACCGGGGAGCTGTTTTTT.

This clone occurred a few times. CDR3: CASSLLPGDTEAFF. CDR3 coding DNA: TGCGCCAGCAGCTTATTACCAGGGGACACTGAAGCTTTCTTT. The chain recombines TRBV5-1 with TRBJ1-1; maybe TRBD1 (6 bases). V lost 2 bases to trimming and J lost 3 bases, with 11 bases between them. Germline-derived CDR1 and CDR2 are SGHRS and YFSETQ. There are 14 residues in the CDR3.

The V and J genes are TRBV5-1 and TRBJ1-1; D gene unclear. Germline V gene lookup returns CDR1 SGHRS and CDR2 YFSETQ. Trimming cost V 4 bases and J 3 bases, with 10 bases left between them. The CDR3 totals 13 residues. As DNA, the CDR3 is TGCGCCAGCAGCAGGCAGGATTACACTGAAGCTTTCTTT. Its translation is CASSRQDYTEAFF.

This clone was detected a few times. The chain is built from TRBV4-1 and TRBJ1-1, with D possibly being TRBD1 (6 bases). V was trimmed by 0 bases and J by 0 bases, leaving 17 bases between them. The germline CDR1 and CDR2 sequences are MGHRA and YSYEKL. The CDR3 has 18 amino acids. The CDR3 spells CASSQDGPGQRLNTEAFF. CDR3 bases: TGCGCCAGCAGCCAAGACGGGCCAGGACAGCGACTGAACACTGAAGCTTTCTTT.

The chain joins TRBV6-4 to TRBJ2-3, with D perhaps matching TRBD2 (5 bases). This CDR3 contains 18 residues. Germline-derived CDR1 and CDR2 are MRHNA and SNTAGT. V was shortened by 0 bases and J by 0 bases, with 16 bases between the two germline ends. CDR3 region: CASSDSTGPGSSTDTQYF. The CDR3 nucleotides are TGTGCCAGCAGTGACTCGACCGGGCCGGGATCCAGCACAGATACGCAGTATTTT.

The rearrangement links TRBV7-9 to TRBJ1-1, with TRBD1 matching 11 bases. The length of the CDR3 is 15 residues. V trimming: 5 bases; J trimming: 4 bases; junction bases outside the gene matches: 6. Germline CDR1 reads SEHNR; CDR2 reads FQNEAQ (reference sequence). The CDR3 DNA reads as TGTGCCAGCAGCACGGCCGGGACAGGGGGCACTGAAGCTTTCTTT. It codes for CASSTAGTGGTEAFF.

The chain uses TRBV2 and TRBJ1-1; D may be TRBD1 (5 bases). Germline V gene data show CDR1 as SNHLY and CDR2 as FYNNEI. V was cut by 4 bases and J by 10 bases, with 16 bases left in between. CDR3 size: 13 residues. The CDR3 protein is CASSGTVGGSAFF. In DNA form, the CDR3 reads TGTGCCAGCAGTGGGACGGTCGGGGGGTCAGCTTTCTTT.

The chain is built from TRBV18 and TRBJ1-5; 9 positions match TRBD1. Germline V gene lookup returns CDR1 KGHSH and CDR2 LQKENI. Trimming at V came to 3 bases and at J to 5 bases, leaving 8 bases not matched to a gene. There are 16 residues in the CDR3. DNA for the CDR3: TGTGCCAGCTCACCGAAGGGACAGGGTGGGGATCAGCCCCAGCATTTT. It translates to CASSPKGQGGDQPQHF.

In regard to this clone: At the DNA level, this CDR3 is encoded by other sequences in the same sample as well. The chain uses TRBV2 and TRBJ1-5, with TRBD1 identical over 11 bases. Germline CDR1 is SNHLY and CDR2 is FYNNEI. This CDR3 spans 14 amino acids. J gave up 5 bases and V 4 bases, and 1 base lay outside the gene matches. CDR3 in amino acids: CASSGTGGDQPQHF. DNA of the CDR3: TGTGCCAGCAGTGGGACAGGGGGCGATCAGCCCCAGCATTTT. Full variable domain (outside the CDR3, taken from reference TRBV2 and TRBJ1-5): EPEVTQTPSHQVTQMGQEVILRCVPISNHLYFYWYRQILGQKVEFLVSFYNNEISEKSEIFDDQFSVERPDGSNFTLKIRSTKLEDSAMYFCASSGTGGDQPQHFGDGTRLSIL.

The chain couples TRBV18 to TRBJ2-7; 11 nucleotides align to TRBD1. The germline gives CDR1 KGHSH, CDR2 LQKENI. J gave up 2 bases and V 1 base, and 4 bases lay outside the gene matches. The CDR3 has 16 amino acids. In nucleotides, the CDR3 is TGTGCCAGCTCACCACGGGGGACAGGGGGGACCTACGAGCAGTACTTC. Translation gives CASSPRGTGGTYEQYF.

This rearrangement joins TRBV27 to TRBJ1-2; TRBD1 might be the D (5 bases). The CDR3 has 14 amino acids. Germline V gene sequence: CDR1 MNHEY, CDR2 SMNVEV (reference sequence). The ends were cut back, 2 bases at V and 6 bases at J, with 13 bases in the middle. The CDR3 DNA sequence: TGTGCCAGCAGTTTAAGTAGGGGAGGAAATGGCTACACCTTC. Amino acids: CASSLSRGGNGYTF.

This chain links TRBV6-5 with TRBJ1-6; no reliable D call. Germline lookup yields CDR1 MNHEY and CDR2 SVGAGI. The CDR3 contains 12 residues. Trimming pared 7 bases from V and 8 bases from J, leaving 9 bases between. This chain's CDR3 is CASTGDDSPLHF. CDR3 in DNA: TGTGCCAGCACTGGAGATGATTCACCCCTCCACTTT.

This clone was counted between two and nine times. V and J are TRBV6-5 and TRBJ1-6, with 7 positions matching TRBD1. J was trimmed by 9 bases and V by 5 bases; bases with no gene match: 4. There are 13 residues in the CDR3. Per germline, CDR1 MNHEY and CDR2 SVGAGI. The chain's CDR3 is CASSTPGGSPLHF. In DNA, the CDR3 is TGTGCCAGCAGTACCCCAGGGGGTTCACCCCTCCACTTT.

This clone came up a few times. The chain is built from TRBV9 and TRBJ1-4; 10 bases align to TRBD1. The CDR3 covers 17 residues. Germline CDR1 SGDLS, CDR2 YYNGEE. V lost 4 bases, J lost 3 bases, and 9 bases stayed unmatched. The CDR3 reads CASSPSQDRGPNEKLFF. For the CDR3, the DNA is TGTGCCAGCAGCCCATCCCAAGACAGGGGGCCTAATGAAAAACTGTTTTTT. The variable domain in full, completed from reference TRBV9 and TRBJ1-4, reads DSGVTQTPKHLITATGQRVTLRCSPRSGDLSVYWYQQSLDQGLQFLIQYYNGEERAKGNILERFSAQQFPDLHSELNLSSLELGDSALYFCASSPSQDRGPNEKLFFGSGTQLSVL.

The gene calls are TRBV29-1 and TRBJ1-6; D might be TRBD1 (6 bases). Deletions cut 4 bases from V and 7 bases from J, with 17 bases between. CDR3 length: 15 residues. Germline V gives CDR1 SQVTM, CDR2 ANQGSEA. The CDR3 DNA reads TGCAGCGTTGCCCACAGGGACGGGCCCAATTCACCCCTCCACTTT. The encoded protein is CSVAHRDGPNSPLHF.